One and the same sample provided the 3 T cell receptor beta chains below, sequenced in a study of control samples from healthy donors and cancer patients. Sequencing used immunoSEQ multiplex PCR; TCRdb keeps in-frame clones, though not all of them. Altogether roughly 120,000 clones are present, 80% to 90% being singletons, with the ten largest covering 1.1%. Sequences were obtained from PBMCs. These receptors were collected from a woman in her fifties or sixties with colorectal cancer.

The chain couples TRBV28 to TRBJ1-2; tentatively, D is TRBD1 (5 bases). Germline lookup yields CDR1 MDHEN and CDR2 SYDVKM. This CDR3 has 13 amino acids. The V end was cut by 2 bases, the J end by 6 bases, with 10 bases between. The CDR3 DNA is TGTGCCAGCAGTTTAGGCAGGGTTGATGGCTACACCTTC. It specifies CASSLGRVDGYTF.

In this sample, this clone turned up once. The DNA of the CDR3 is TGTGCCAGCAGTCAGATCGGGTGGACTGAAGCTTTCTTT. It specifies CASSQIGWTEAFF. This chain joins TRBV2 and TRBJ1-1; no definite D call. The germline V gene encodes CDR1 SNHLY and CDR2 FYNNEI. Deletions cut 5 bases from V and 5 bases from J, with 12 bases between. The CDR3 is 13 residues long.

This chain uses TRBV3-1 (or the pseudogene TRBV3-2) with TRBJ2-3; 10 bases map to TRBD2. V was clipped by 4 bases and J by 4 bases; unmatched bases: 5. Germline V gene sequence: CDR1 LGHDT, CDR2 YNNKEL (reference sequence). This CDR3 region has 15 residues. The CDR3 bases are TGTGCCAGCAGCCGAGCCGGGACTAGCGCAGATACGCAGTATTTT. Protein: CASSRAGTSADTQYF.